This TCR beta chain was recorded in a study of T-cell reconstitution after alpha-beta-depleted transplantation in children. A word on this clonotype: What it binds is unknown.

Unique molecular identifiers were used to barcode this TCRbeta library. TCRdb reprocessed the PCR reads with MiXCR, giving one entry per CDR3 protein. The sample carries 440,000 or so distinct CDR3 sequences, about 40% recorded once. Findings of the study overall: T cells produced anew were the main source of T-cell counts and diversity one year after transplant. Recipient T cells and thymic progenitors that survived gave rise to the high TCRbeta diversity observed at day 60 in some patients. It was reported that alpha-beta T cells came from several hundred expanded graft clones (about two months after transplant).

Germline CDR1 is GTSNPN and CDR2 is SVGIG (reference sequence). V lost 3 bases and J lost 5, with 6 bases in between. The CDR3 has 11 residues. The chain combines TRBV30 with TRBJ2-3, with TRBD1 as a possible D gene (6 bases). This receptor was obtained from a girl aged 2 to 9 with aplastic anemia, due to receive a stem cell transplant. The starting material was PBMCs, obtained before TCRalphabeta/CD19-depleted stem cell transplant. CDR3 in DNA: TGTGCCTGGAGGACAGGAGATACGCAGTATTTT. Its translation is CAWRTGDTQYF.